This T cell receptor beta chain was captured in a study of blood T cell repertoires in COVID-19. Turning to the study itself: The cDNA or gDNA used as material had been derived from T cells, B-cell-depleted T cells, or PBMCs.

The CDR3 length is 16 residues. Germline V gene lookup returns CDR1 LGHDT and CDR2 YNNKEL (reference sequence). The V and J ends lost 1 base and 1 base respectively, with 10 bases between them. Authors' processing steps: Counts of nucleated cells, estimated from reference gene primer amplification, were obtained. Measured with immunoSEQ multiplex PCR; TCRdb has only the in-frame clones, and not every one. The DNA gave D and trimming, while V, J and clone size come from that table. The sample shows some 120,000 clones, around 83% of them seen only once. A single count supports this clone. Patients of the Seattle cohort, enrolled during active infection, were followed longitudinally.

Material for sequencing was peripheral blood. The rearrangement links TRBV3-1 (or the pseudogene TRBV3-2) to TRBJ2-2; D is ambiguous. The TCR was taken from a woman older than 75 with COVID-19, enrolled during active disease. CDR3 sequence: CASSQGSSVNTGELFF. DNA for the CDR3: TGTGCCAGCAGCCAAGGTTCATCGGTGAACACCGGGGAGCTGTTTTTT.